The 6 T cell receptor beta chains below come from one sample, sequenced in a study of T cell responses to AZD1222 COVID-19 vaccine. TCRdb's table, derived via immunoSEQ multiplex PCR, lists solely in-frame clones and lacks some. The data show under 130,000 clones, with roughly 91% seen just once and about 5% held by the top ten. The sample was peripheral blood, taken on day 0 of AZD1222 vaccination. These receptors originate from an adult in good health.

Here the CDR3 reads CAGTAGLWGDTQYF. The CDR3 coding sequence is TGTGCCGGGACAGCGGGGTTGTGGGGAGATACGCAGTATTTT. V is TRBV7-2 and J is TRBJ2-3; the D gene could be TRBD1 or TRBD2 (7 bases each). The CDR3 extends over 14 amino acids. V was trimmed by 11 bases and J by 5 bases, leaving 20 bases between them. From germline, CDR1 is SGHTA and CDR2 FQGNSA.

This clone has only a few counts. V gene TRBV28 combines with J gene TRBJ2-2; D remains unclear. The V gene lost 2 bases and the J gene lost 8 bases, with 6 bases spanning the gap. This CDR3 comprises 12 residues. Per the germline V gene, CDR1 is MDHEN and CDR2 is SYDVKM. CDR3 in amino acids: CASSLLRGELFF. The CDR3 region has the DNA TGTGCCAGCAGTTTACTCCGGGGGGAGCTGTTTTTT. The full variable domain, in which reference TRBV28 and TRBJ2-2 provide the parts outside the CDR3, is DVKVTQSSRYLVKRTGEKVFLECVQDMDHENMFWYRQDPGLGLRLIYFSYDVKMKEKGDIPEGYSVSREKKERFSLILESASTNQTSMYLCASSLLRGELFFGEGSRLTVL.

J is TRBJ2-1 and V is TRBV19, with 10 bases that match TRBD1. The CDR3 has 13 amino acids. The junction had 1 base not matched to a gene; V was cut back by 3 bases and J by 8 bases. Germline lookup yields CDR1 LNHDA and CDR2 SQIVND (reference sequence). As DNA, the CDR3 is TGTGCCAGTAGTATGACAGGGGGCTATGAGCAGTTCTTC. Protein product: CASSMTGGYEQFF.

The chain uses TRBV24-1 and TRBJ2-3; TRBD2 aligns across 7 bases. Germline trimming cut 3 bases from V and 2 bases from J; bases unmatched to any gene: 7. There are 16 residues in the CDR3. The germline gives CDR1 KGHDR, CDR2 SFDVKD. This CDR3 is CATSDPAGDLTDTQYF. CDR3 nucleotides: TGTGCCACCAGTGATCCCGCGGGGGACCTCACAGATACGCAGTATTTT.

CDR3 in DNA: TGTGCCAGCAGCCACATGAACACTGAAGCTTTCTTT. This translates into CASSHMNTEAFF. The chain employs TRBV11-2 and TRBJ1-1; D unclear. V lost 5 bases to trimming and J lost 0 bases, with 4 bases between them. Per germline, CDR1 SGHAT and CDR2 FQNNGV. The CDR3 has 12 amino acids.

The sample holds one count of this clone. This chain's CDR3 is CASSDYGSGGPYYEQYF. CDR3 bases: TGTGCCAGCAGTGACTATGGTAGCGGGGGGCCATACTACGAGCAGTACTTC. The chain carries TRBV6-2 or TRBV6-3 and TRBJ2-7; 10 positions match TRBD2. Germline lookup yields CDR1 MNHEY and CDR2 SVGEGT. Trimming took 5 bases from V and 3 from J; bases not matched to a gene: 13. The CDR3 has 17 amino acids.